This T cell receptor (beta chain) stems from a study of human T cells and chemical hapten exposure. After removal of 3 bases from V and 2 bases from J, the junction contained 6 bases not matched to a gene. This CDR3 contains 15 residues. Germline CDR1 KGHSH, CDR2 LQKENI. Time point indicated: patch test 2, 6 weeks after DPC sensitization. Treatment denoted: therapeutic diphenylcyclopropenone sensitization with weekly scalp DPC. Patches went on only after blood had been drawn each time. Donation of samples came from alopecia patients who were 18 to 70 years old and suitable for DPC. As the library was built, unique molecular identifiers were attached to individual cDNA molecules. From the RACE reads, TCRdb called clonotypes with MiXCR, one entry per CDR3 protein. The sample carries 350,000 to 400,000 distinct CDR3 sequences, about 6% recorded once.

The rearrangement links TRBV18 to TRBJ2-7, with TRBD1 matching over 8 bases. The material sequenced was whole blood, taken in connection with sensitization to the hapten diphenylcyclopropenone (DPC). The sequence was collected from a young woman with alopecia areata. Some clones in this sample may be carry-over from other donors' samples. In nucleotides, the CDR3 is TGTGCCAGCTCACCGTCCCGGGACAGGACCTACGAGCAGTACTTC. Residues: CASSPSRDRTYEQYF.